This T cell receptor (beta chain) originates from a study of post-analysis software for immune sequencing data. Study summary: Relapsing-remitting, secondary progressive and progressive-relapsing forms made up the multiple sclerosis disease courses. Study findings and constraints: In patients, TRBV5-6, TRBV5-1 and TRBV20-1 belonged to roughly 5 TRBV segments found more frequently than in controls.

About this clonotype itself: Its antigen is not known.

cDNA libraries for TCR beta contained unique molecular identifiers. TCRdb passed the PCR reads through MiXCR, listing each CDR3 protein once. Among more than 500,000 distinct CDR3 sequences, about a third were seen once, and the ten largest hold 4.5% to 7.5%. Trimming removed 3 bases from V and 0 bases from J, with 9 bases in between. The germline gives CDR1 LNHNV, CDR2 YYDKDF (reference sequence). The CDR3 runs to 14 residues. The sequenced sample consisted of blood. This rearrangement joins TRBV15 to TRBJ2-7; D remains ambiguous. The source is a girl aged 2 to 17 with multiple sclerosis. CDR3 in amino acids: CATSSQTRSYEQYF. CDR3 nucleotide sequence: TGTGCCACCAGCAGCCAGACCCGCTCCTACGAGCAGTACTTC.